This T cell receptor (beta chain) was profiled in a study of OX40 agonist ivuxolimab in advanced cancers. V lost 4 bases and J lost 6, with 15 bases in between. The germline V gene has CDR1 LNHDA and CDR2 SQIVND (reference sequence). The CDR3 runs 14 residues. TCRdb keeps only in-frame clones here, not all; method: immunoSEQ multiplex PCR. The repertoire includes about 53,000 clones, roughly 83% of them detected once, and around 13% sits in the top ten. V usage is TRBV19 and J usage is TRBJ1-1, with D tentatively TRBD1 (5 bases). Material: CD4+ or CD8+ T cells sorted from blood, obtained in a trial of the OX40 agonist ivuxolimab. The sequence came from an adult with an advanced solid tumor such as melanoma, head and neck, liver or kidney cancer. The CDR3 region is CASSRQQVYSEAFF. The CDR3 nucleotides are TGTGCCAGTAGTAGACAACAGGTTTACTCTGAAGCTTTCTTT.